The 32 T cell receptor beta chains reported below all come from one sample, sequenced in a study of PD-1 blockade in classical Hodgkin lymphoma. Time point reported: cycle 4 day 1 (C4D1), after about 6 weeks of nivolumab. Each of the patients experienced relapse following autologous stem cell transplantation, and their brentuximab vedotin exposure differed. Generated by immunoSEQ multiplex PCR, the TCRdb table keeps only in-frame clones and is missing some. The table lists some 39,000 clones, over 75% of them singletons. The source material was peripheral blood mononuclear cells (PBMCs), sampled before the fourth cycle of nivolumab. These TCRs come from a human donor with classical Hodgkin lymphoma.

The chain recombines TRBV9 with TRBJ1-2; the match to TRBD1 covers 8 bases. V shed 4 bases, J shed 6 bases, and the junction held 8 bases outside the gene matches. The CDR3 length is 14 residues. Germline V gene data show CDR1 as SGDLS and CDR2 as YYNGEE. CDR3 coding DNA: TGTGCCAGCAGCACCCCCGGACAGGGCGATGGCTACACCTTC. It yields the protein CASSTPGQGDGYTF.

The chain recombines TRBV10-3 with TRBJ1-1, with 7 bases aligning to TRBD1. This CDR3 is built from 17 residues. Trimming removed 0 bases from V and 4 bases from J; junction bases left unmatched: 11. Looked up from germline, CDR1 is ENHRY and CDR2 is SYGVKD. CDR3 sequence (DNA): TGTGCCATCAGTGAGTCATTGGCACAGGGGTGGGCCACTGAAGCTTTCTTT. Its protein is CAISESLAQGWATEAFF.

V and J are TRBV11-1 and TRBJ1-1; D gene ambiguous. The CDR3 totals 12 residues. Between the trimmed V and J ends, which lost 3 bases and 2 bases, there was a span of 4 bases. CDR1 SGHAT and CDR2 FQDESV come from the germline V gene (reference sequence). The CDR3 DNA reads TGTGCCAGCAGCTTGCTTAACACTGAAGCTTTCTTT. This gives the protein CASSLLNTEAFF.

This sequence joins TRBV7-9 and TRBJ1-2, with 11 bases identical to TRBD1. CDR3 length: 12 amino acids. Germline CDR1 SEHNR, CDR2 FQNEAQ (reference sequence). Trimming cost V 6 bases and J 12 bases; bases outside gene matches: 6. The CDR3 DNA is TGTGCCAGCAGTGGGGACAGGGGGAAAAACACCTTC. Protein: CASSGDRGKNTF.

The rearrangement joins TRBV11-3 to TRBJ1-1; weak D call: TRBD1 (5 bases). Per the germline V gene, CDR1 is SGHNT and CDR2 is YENEEA. V was clipped by 5 bases and J by 10 bases, with 14 bases between them. This CDR3 is 12 amino acids long. The CDR3 DNA sequence: TGTGCCAGCAGCCAGGCAGGGAGGGGAGCTTTCTTT. Amino acids: CASSQAGRGAFF.

The chain joins TRBV18 to TRBJ2-3; D ambiguous. V was pared by 3 bases and J by 0 bases, with 4 bases between. The CDR3 loop spans 13 amino acids. The germline V gene encodes CDR1 KGHSH and CDR2 LQKENI. The CDR3 sequence: CASSPGSTDTQYF. CDR3 sequence (DNA): TGTGCCAGCTCACCGGGTAGCACAGATACGCAGTATTTT.

The chain couples TRBV19 to TRBJ1-5; D not resolved. Germline V CDR1 and CDR2: LNHDA, SQIVND (reference sequence). This CDR3 is built from 12 residues. V was clipped by 7 bases and J by 2 bases, with 6 bases between them. The CDR3 DNA is TGTGCCAGTACGGACCGCAATCAGCCCCAGCATTTT. Translated, it gives CASTDRNQPQHF.

This clone was seen more than once but under ten times. The chain links TRBV29-1 to TRBJ2-3; 8 positions match TRBD1. The germline V gene has CDR1 SQVTM and CDR2 ANQGSEA. The CDR3 runs to 14 residues. The V gene end was trimmed by 7 bases and the J gene end by 4 bases; junction bases not matched to a gene: 10. CDR3 DNA sequence: TGCAGCGGGCGACAGGGGAGACAATCAGATACGCAGTATTTT. Protein: CSGRQGRQSDTQYF.

The V call is TRBV6-1, the J call TRBJ1-2; D is uncertain. The ends were cut back, 5 bases at V and 6 bases at J, with 13 bases in the middle. CDR1 and CDR2 (germline): MNHNS, SASEGT. CDR3 length equals 13 residues. The CDR3 nucleotides read TGTGCCAGCAGTTTTAAGGACCGGGATGGCTACACCTTC. This translates into CASSFKDRDGYTF.

This chain connects TRBV7-2 to TRBJ1-6; D unresolved. This CDR3 region has 15 residues. The V end lost 1 base, the J end lost 8 bases, and 12 bases lay between the germline ends. Germline V gene lookup returns CDR1 SGHTA and CDR2 FQGNSA. The CDR3, as DNA: TGTGCCAGCAGCTTAGGTCTGTTCATGGATTCACCCCTCCACTTT. It encodes CASSLGLFMDSPLHF.

V is TRBV6-5 and J is TRBJ2-7; perhaps TRBD2 as D (6 bases). CDR1 is MNHEY and CDR2 is SVGAGI in the germline V gene. V was shortened by 2 bases and J by 9 bases, with 8 bases between the two germline ends. This CDR3 comprises 11 residues. The CDR3 nucleotides are TGTGCCAGCAGTTACGGAGGGCGGCAGTACTTC. This encodes CASSYGGRQYF.

V is TRBV5-1 and J is TRBJ2-7; D might be TRBD1 or TRBD2, each matching 5 bases. Germline V gene data show CDR1 as SGHRS and CDR2 as YFSETQ. Trimming removed 4 bases from V and 6 bases from J, with 17 bases in between. The CDR3 is 14 amino acids. The DNA for the CDR3 is TGCGCCAGCAGCCGGGACCAGGAAGGGGCCGAGCAGTACTTC. Translation: CASSRDQEGAEQYF.

V gene TRBV6-5 combines with J gene TRBJ2-7; TRBD1 might be the D (5 bases). CDR1 and CDR2 from the germline V gene are MNHEY and SVGAGI. The CDR3 totals 16 residues. Trimming removed 1 base from V and 0 bases from J, with 13 bases in between. This chain's CDR3 is CASSYFSQGISYEQYF. Here the CDR3 DNA reads TGTGCCAGCAGTTACTTTAGTCAGGGTATCTCCTACGAGCAGTACTTC.

The chain couples TRBV19 to TRBJ1-2; no reliable D call. The CDR3 length is 16 residues. Germline values: CDR1 LNHDA, CDR2 SQIVND (reference sequence). The V end lost 0 bases, the J end lost 0 bases, and 11 bases lay between the germline ends. The CDR3 is CASSIEGGGTNYGYTF. Here the CDR3 DNA reads TGTGCCAGTAGTATAGAGGGAGGAGGGACTAACTATGGCTACACCTTC.

V and J are TRBV6-6 and TRBJ1-4, with D unresolved. Deletions cut 8 bases from V and 4 bases from J, with 11 bases between. CDR1 and CDR2 (germline): MNHNY, SVGAGI (reference sequence). CDR3 size: 13 residues. The CDR3 DNA follows: TGTGCCAGCCTTCTAAGGTTTAATGAAAAACTGTTTTTT. It is translated as CASLLRFNEKLFF.

The chain carries TRBV5-1 and TRBJ1-6; 10 bases align to TRBD1. The CDR3 totals 17 residues. Trimming cost V 4 bases and J 7 bases; bases outside gene matches: 11. Germline V gene lookup returns CDR1 SGHRS and CDR2 YFSETQ. The DNA for the CDR3 is TGCGCCAGCAGCATCCAGAGACAGGGGGCGCGGAATTCACCCCTCCACTTT. This encodes CASSIQRQGARNSPLHF.

This clone was seen only once. The CDR3 spells CASSMTISDTEAFF. CDR3 coding DNA: TGTGCCAGCAGCATGACAATTTCGGACACTGAAGCTTTCTTT. The chain has TRBV5-6 and TRBJ1-1; D remains unclear. Germline CDR1 is SGHDT and CDR2 is YYEEEE. This CDR3 has 14 residues. Trimming removed 4 bases from V and 3 bases from J, with 13 bases in between.

The rearrangement joins TRBV7-9 to TRBJ2-3; perhaps D is TRBD1 or TRBD2 (5 bases each). The CDR3 sequence is 12 residues long. Germline V gene sequence: CDR1 SEHNR, CDR2 FQNEAQ (reference sequence). The V gene lost 6 bases and the J gene lost 9 bases, with 13 bases spanning the gap. CDR3 residues: CASRTEGDTQYF. CDR3 in DNA: TGTGCCAGCAGGACGGAAGGGGACACGCAGTATTTT.

J is TRBJ1-1 and V is TRBV6-5, with D perhaps TRBD1 (5 bases). The germline V and J ends were trimmed by 3 bases and 8 bases, with 16 bases remaining between them. Germline CDR1 and CDR2: MNHEY and SVGAGI. The CDR3 has 14 residues. The CDR3 spells CASSYSGTMGEAFF. The CDR3 DNA reads as TGTGCCAGCAGTTATTCCGGGACGATGGGGGAAGCTTTCTTT.

The chain carries TRBV6-5 and TRBJ1-4, with 9 bases aligning to TRBD1. Germline V gene sequence: CDR1 MNHEY, CDR2 SVGAGI. CDR3 length: 15 amino acids. V shed 4 bases and J 7 bases; nucleotides not matched to a gene: 7. This CDR3 is CASSLQGAASEKLFF. The CDR3, as DNA: TGTGCCAGCAGTTTACAGGGGGCGGCGAGTGAAAAACTGTTTTTT.

The chain couples TRBV11-2 to TRBJ2-3; D may be TRBD2 (5 bases). V dropped 5 bases and J dropped 6 bases, with 12 bases sitting between them. Per germline, CDR1 SGHAT and CDR2 FQNNGV. The CDR3 totals 13 residues. The CDR3 loop reads CASSEVQRDTQYF. CDR3 DNA: TGTGCCAGCAGCGAAGTGCAGCGGGATACGCAGTATTTT.

The chain recombines TRBV6-6 with TRBJ1-4; D may be TRBD1 (6 bases). This CDR3 is 15 amino acids long. Germline CDR1 is MNHNY and CDR2 is SVGAGI (reference sequence). V lost 5 bases to trimming and J lost 7 bases, with 17 bases between them. The CDR3 DNA follows: TGTGCCAGCAGTAGCCATTTGGGGGCTAGTGAAAAACTGTTTTTT. It yields the protein CASSSHLGASEKLFF.

The V gene is TRBV9, the J gene TRBJ1-4; the match to TRBD1 covers 9 bases. Germline assignment: CDR1 SGDLS and CDR2 YYNGEE. This CDR3 has 16 residues. V lost 3 bases, J lost 1 base, and 4 bases stayed unmatched. The CDR3: CASSGGQGLTNEKLFF. CDR3 bases: TGTGCCAGCAGCGGCGGACAGGGGTTAACTAATGAAAAACTGTTTTTT.

This sequence joins TRBV11-3 and TRBJ2-7; D might be TRBD1 or TRBD2, each matching 5 bases. This CDR3 is 15 amino acids long. The germline V gene encodes CDR1 SGHNT and CDR2 YENEEA. Trimming removed 5 bases from V and 4 bases from J, with 18 bases in between. The DNA for the CDR3 is TGTGCCAGCAGCCCCGGTGGGACGGAGGTTTACGAGCAGTACTTC. This codes for CASSPGGTEVYEQYF. The entire variable domain, with the rest obtained from reference TRBV11-3 and TRBJ2-7, is as follows: EAGVVQSPRYKIIEKKQPVAFWCNPISGHNTLYWYLQNLGQGPELLIRYENEEAVDDSQLPKDRFSAERLKGVDSTLKIQPAELGDSAVYLCASSPGGTEVYEQYFGPGTRLTVT.

The V and J genes are TRBV7-9 and TRBJ2-6; D unclear. The germline V gene has CDR1 SEHNR and CDR2 FQNEAQ (reference sequence). The CDR3 consists of 19 residues. Trimming pared 1 base from V and 0 bases from J, leaving 16 bases between. In DNA form, the CDR3 reads TGTGCCAGCAGCTTAGGGGTGTTGATCGGGTACTCTGGGGCCAACGTCCTGACTTTC. Translation gives CASSLGVLIGYSGANVLTF.

This clone was observed a few times. The chain couples TRBV19 to TRBJ1-3; a weak D match, TRBD1 (6 bases). Between the trimmed V and J ends, which lost 5 bases and 2 bases, there was a span of 13 bases. The CDR3 spans 15 residues. Germline V gives CDR1 LNHDA, CDR2 SQIVND (reference sequence). CDR3 nucleotides: TGTGCCAGTAGTGTACATACAGGGACTGGAAACACCATATATTTT. This gives the protein CASSVHTGTGNTIYF.

Regarding this clone: Other nucleotide sequences from this sample produce the same CDR3. V usage is TRBV9 and J usage is TRBJ2-5, with 14 positions matching TRBD2. Germline V gene data show CDR1 as SGDLS and CDR2 as YYNGEE. The CDR3 runs to 16 residues. V shed 2 bases and J 2 bases; nucleotides not matched to a gene: 2. The CDR3 DNA follows: TGTGCCAGCAGCGTCCGGACTAGCGGGGGGCAAGAGACCCAGTACTTC. Translated, it gives CASSVRTSGGQETQYF.

The V gene is TRBV2, the J gene TRBJ2-6; D call uncertain. The CDR3 extends over 15 amino acids. Per the germline V gene, CDR1 is SNHLY and CDR2 is FYNNEI. The V and J ends lost 8 bases and 0 bases respectively, with 11 bases between them. The CDR3 sequence is CASARMGSGANVLTF. The CDR3 DNA reads TGTGCCAGCGCGAGGATGGGCTCTGGGGCCAACGTCCTGACTTTC.

The rearrangement uses TRBV6-5 and TRBJ2-2, with D hard to call. V dropped 4 bases and J dropped 6 bases, with 12 bases sitting between them. The CDR3 spans 14 residues. Germline CDR1 and CDR2: MNHEY and SVGAGI. In DNA form, the CDR3 reads TGTGCCAGCAGTTCGAAAAGGGATGCCGGGGAGCTGTTTTTT. Translated, it gives CASSSKRDAGELFF.

This clone has a single count. This sequence joins TRBV7-3 and TRBJ2-1; maybe TRBD1 (5 bases). With 5 bases removed from V and 7 bases from J, the gap between germline ends came to 9 bases. CDR3 length: 12 amino acids. Germline V CDR1 and CDR2: SGHTA, FQGTGA. The CDR3 sequence is CASSVRGNEQFF. The CDR3 bases are TGTGCCAGCAGCGTAAGGGGTAATGAGCAGTTCTTC.

The V and J genes are TRBV15 and TRBJ1-4; D is perhaps TRBD1 (6 bases). Germline loops: CDR1 LNHNV, CDR2 YYDKDF (reference sequence). The CDR3 sequence is 16 residues long. V was shortened by 1 base and J by 5 bases, with 14 bases between the two germline ends. CDR3 region: CATSRANRGENEKLFF. The CDR3 nucleotides read TGTGCCACCAGCAGAGCTAATAGGGGGGAGAATGAAAAACTGTTTTTT.

This CDR3 is CASSSTGQKNSPLHF. For the CDR3, the DNA is TGTGCCAGCAGCTCGACGGGACAAAAAAATTCACCCCTCCACTTT. The chain links TRBV7-6 to TRBJ1-6; D possibly corresponds to TRBD1 (6 bases). The CDR3 has 15 residues. Deletions cut 4 bases from V and 7 bases from J, with 14 bases between. Germline V gene sequence: CDR1 SGHVS, CDR2 FNYEAQ.